This record looks at one T cell receptor beta chain sequence and its context. KT2, a clone with a known TCR, was spiked into unfractionated PBMC. These data originate in a study of quantifying T cell responses using KT2 cells. Study information: cDNA was made from DNase-treated RNA using alpha and beta constant primers.

Trimming removed 0 bases from V and 2 bases from J, with 5 bases in between. Germline CDR1 and CDR2: SGDLS and YYNGEE. CDR3 length: 13 residues. An oligo carrying a UMI was ligated to the cDNA 3' end. First-round PCR used 4 cycles and beta primers RC1.1 and RC1.2 covering TRBC1 and TRBC2. MiXCR was run by TCRdb on the UMI-ligation and nested PCR reads, yielding one entry per CDR3 protein. The repertoire holds approximately 50,000 distinct CDR3 sequences, with 11% as singletons. The chain is built from TRBV9 and TRBJ1-1; D is ambiguous. The receptor comes from a human donor. Sequenced sample: PBMCs spiked with cells of the T cell clone KT2. The CDR3 is CASSVEANTEAFF. CDR3 DNA sequence: TGTGCCAGCAGCGTAGAGGCAAACACTGAAGCTTTCTTT.